This TCR beta chain was sequenced during a study of OX40 agonist ivuxolimab in advanced cancers. Across the whole study: Males comprised around four fifths of the group, whose mean age was approximately 60 years (range about 23 to 80). The study reported partial responses in three patients: one hepatocellular carcinoma, two cutaneous melanoma.

Notes on the study in general: Both CD4+ and CD8+ T cell populations in blood had undergone clonal expansion by week 6 at 0.1 to 3.0 mg/kg.

Produced via immunoSEQ multiplex PCR; TCRdb's table is partial and in-frame only. The profile shows fewer than 30,000 clones, roughly 90% of them singletons. This clone was seen once. Its matching antigen is unknown. The clonotype comes from an adult with an advanced solid tumor such as melanoma, head and neck, liver or kidney cancer. Specimen: CD4+ or CD8+ T cells sorted from blood, collected in a trial of the OX40 agonist ivuxolimab.

The CDR3: CASSLSRDNYNEQFF. CDR3 nucleotide sequence: TGTGCCAGCAGTTTATCTCGCGACAACTACAATGAGCAGTTCTTC. This chain uses TRBV27 with TRBJ2-1; no definite D call. The CDR3 consists of 15 residues. Trimming pared 0 bases from V and 3 bases from J, leaving 9 bases between. Per the germline V gene, CDR1 is MNHEY and CDR2 is SMNVEV (reference sequence).